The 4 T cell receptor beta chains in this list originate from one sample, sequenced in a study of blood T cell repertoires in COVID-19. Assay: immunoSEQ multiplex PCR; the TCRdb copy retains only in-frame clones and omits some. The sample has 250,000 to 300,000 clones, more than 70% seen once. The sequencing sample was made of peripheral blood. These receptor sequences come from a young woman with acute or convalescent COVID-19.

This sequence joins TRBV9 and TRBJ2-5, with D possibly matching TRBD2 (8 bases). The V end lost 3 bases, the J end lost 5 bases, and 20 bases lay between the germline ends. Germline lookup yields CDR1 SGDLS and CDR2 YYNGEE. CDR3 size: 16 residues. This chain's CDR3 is CASSAGGRQGWETQYF. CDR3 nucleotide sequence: TGTGCCAGCAGCGCGGGGGGGAGACAGGGATGGGAGACCCAGTACTTC.

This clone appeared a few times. CDR3 nucleotide sequence: TGTGCCACTAGGGAGGCGGATCTAGGATCCAATGAGCAGTTCTTC. Translation: CATREADLGSNEQFF. V usage is TRBV10-3 and J usage is TRBJ2-1, with D tentatively TRBD2 (6 bases). CDR1 is ENHRY, CDR2 SYGVKD, per germline. V dropped 10 bases and J dropped 6 bases, with 22 bases sitting between them. The CDR3 runs 15 residues.

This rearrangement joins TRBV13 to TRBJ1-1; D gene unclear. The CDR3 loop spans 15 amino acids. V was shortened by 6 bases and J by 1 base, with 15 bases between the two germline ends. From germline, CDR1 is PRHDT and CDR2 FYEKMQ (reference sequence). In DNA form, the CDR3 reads TGTGCCAGCAGACCTGTAGTCGGGGAGAACACTGAAGCTTTCTTT. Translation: CASRPVVGENTEAFF. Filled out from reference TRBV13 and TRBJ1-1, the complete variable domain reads AAGVIQSPRHLIKEKRETATLKCYPIPRHDTVYWYQQGPGQDPQFLISFYEKMQSDKGSIPDRFSAQQFSDYHSELNMSSLELGDSALYFCASRPVVGENTEAFFGQGTRLTVV.

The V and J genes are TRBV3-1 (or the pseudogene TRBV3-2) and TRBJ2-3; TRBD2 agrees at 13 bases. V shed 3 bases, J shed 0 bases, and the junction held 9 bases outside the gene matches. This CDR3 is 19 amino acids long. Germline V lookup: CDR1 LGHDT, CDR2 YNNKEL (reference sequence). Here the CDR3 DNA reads TGTGCCAGCAGCCAGGTACTAGCGGGAGGGTTCCTCAGCACAGATACGCAGTATTTT. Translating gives CASSQVLAGGFLSTDTQYF.